These T cell receptor beta chains were read from a single sample in a study of shared clonotypes between healthy human individuals. The repertoire was sequenced with immunoSEQ multiplex PCR; TCRdb's copy has only in-frame clones and lacks some. This table has about a million clones, about 76% appearing once. Sequenced sample: memory CD4+ T cells sorted from blood. The receptors here all came from a man between 18 and 35 years old in good health. Both conserved end residues are part of each CDR3. The D gene is left open where the match is weak. Not all rows give a size; the values are once, few, many and, for expanded clones, a class.

>NA|TRBJ1-5|NA|TRBV23-1
TGCGCCAGCAGTCAATCTCGTCCACAACTGGGAGATCAGCCCCAGCATTTT
CASSQSRPQLGDQPQHF
>NA|TRBJ2-7|NA|TRBV4-3
TGCGCCAGCAGCCAAGAGTTTTCACAGGTGCCCTACGAGCAGTACTTC
CASSQEFSQVPYEQYF
>NA|TRBJ2-5|NA|TRBV11-2
TGTGCCAGCAGCGAAGTCAAAGTGACCCAGTACTTC
CASSEVKVTQYF
>NA|TRBJ2-7|NA|TRBV10-3
TGTGCCATCAGTGAGGAGCGAAGAGTCGGGCAGTACTTC
CAISEERRVGQYF
>NA|TRBJ2-7|TRBD2|TRBV5-4
TGTGCCAGCAGCTGGGCCGGGACTAGAGGGGGATACGAGCAGTACTTC
CASSWAGTRGGYEQYF
>NA|TRBJ1-2|TRBD1|TRBV28
TGTGCCAGCAGTCCCCACGGGACAGGGGAATCCTGGGGCTATGGCTACACCTTC
CASSPHGTGESWGYGYTF
>NA|TRBJ2-2|NA|TRBV15
TGTGCCACCAGCAGAGGGGGGGTAGCAGGCAGCACCGGGGAGCTGTTTTTT
CATSRGGVAGSTGELFF
>NA|TRBJ2-3|TRBD2|TRBV7-9
TGTGCCAGCACCCCCGGGGTAGCGGGGACAGATACGCAGTATTTT
CASTPGVAGTDTQYF
>once|TRBJ1-3|NA|TRBV6-1
TGTGCCAGCAGTGAGGATTGGGGGGCGGCGGGAAACACCATATATTTT
CASSEDWGAAGNTIYF
>NA|TRBJ1-3|NA|TRBV19
TGTGCCGCCCGGCTTAGCTCTGGAAACACCATATATTTT
CAARLSSGNTIYF
>NA|TRBJ2-5|NA|TRBV9
TGTGCCAGCAGCCCCCGGGGGTGGGGGAGAGAGACCCAGTACTTC
CASSPRGWGRETQYF
>NA|TRBJ2-1|NA|TRBV5-4
TGTGCCAGCAGCTTCCCTTTGGGTGCCTCCTACAATGAGCAGTTCTTC
CASSFPLGASYNEQFF
>NA|TRBJ1-2|TRBD1|TRBV19
TGTGCCAGTAGTACCGCGACAGGGGGGGGCTATGGCTACACCTTC
CASSTATGGGYGYTF
>NA|TRBJ2-1|TRBD2|TRBV28
TGTGCCACCCTGGGGGCTAGCGGGGGGTTTGGATTGAATGAGCAGTTCTTC
CATLGASGGFGLNEQFF
>NA|TRBJ2-1|NA|TRBV19
TGTGCCAGTAGTATCCCGGGGGACGCTGAGCAGTTCTTC
CASSIPGDAEQFF
>NA|TRBJ2-7|NA|TRBV5-1
TGCGCCAGCACGGGGTTGAGTGGCTACGAGCAGTACTTC
CASTGLSGYEQYF
>NA|TRBJ2-3|TRBD1|TRBV2
TGTGCCAGCACAAACATCCAGTGGGACAGGGAAACAGATACGCAGTATTTT
CASTNIQWDRETDTQYF
>many|TRBJ2-3|TRBD2|TRBV4-2
TGTGCCAGCAGCCAAGCTAGCGGGAGCGTTGGCACAGATACGCAGTATTTT
CASSQASGSVGTDTQYF
>NA|TRBJ1-6|TRBD1|TRBV5-1
TGCGCCAGCAGCTTGGGTCCTACAGGGGGCGGTTCACCCCTCCACTTT
CASSLGPTGGGSPLHF
>few|TRBJ1-2|TRBD1|TRBV2
TGTGCCAGCAGTGAACGGCAGGGGGTCTATGGCTACACCTTC
CASSERQGVYGYTF
>NA|TRBJ1-5|NA|TRBV28
TGTGCCAGCAGACGGGCCCAGTTGGCCCAGCATTTT
CASRRAQLAQHF
>NA|TRBJ2-3|NA|TRBV10-2
TGCGCCAGCAGTGATCGTGGGAGGTGGGCAGATACGCAGTATTTT
CASSDRGRWADTQYF
>NA|TRBJ1-1|NA|TRBV18
TGTGCCAGCTCCCGTGCGTTTGAGTTCCCTGAAGCTTTCTTT
CASSRAFEFPEAFF
>once|TRBJ1-6|NA|TRBV28
TGTGCCAGCAGTAGGGATCCTAACCCAATTTCACCCCTCCACTTT
CASSRDPNPISPLHF
>NA|TRBJ2-7|NA|TRBV5-1
TGCGCCAGCAGAAAACCCGGGACGGATACCTACGAGCAGTACTTC
CASRKPGTDTYEQYF
>NA|TRBJ2-2|TRBD2|TRBV4-1
TGCGCCAGCAGCCAAGATAGGGATCTGGTCGGGACTAGCGGTTCAGGAGGGGAGCTGTTTTTT
CASSQDRDLVGTSGSGGELFF
>NA|TRBJ2-3|TRBD2|TRBV11-2
TGTGCCAGCAGCTTAAGGGCTAGCGGGGGGTTCACAGATACGCAGTATTTT
CASSLRASGGFTDTQYF
>few|TRBJ2-7|TRBD1|TRBV7-6
TGTGCCAGCAGCCAGGGACAGCAGGCCTACGAGCAGTACTTC
CASSQGQQAYEQYF
>NA|TRBJ1-2|NA|TRBV7-2
TGTGCCAGCAGCCACTACCGCTATGGCTACACCTTC
CASSHYRYGYTF
>NA|TRBJ2-6|NA|TRBV28
TGTGCCAGCAGTTTAGCCCCCTCATTCTCTGGGGCCAACGTCCTGACTTTC
CASSLAPSFSGANVLTF
>NA|TRBJ2-1|NA|TRBV29-1
TGCAGCGTTGAAGATCAGGGGCAGCGCTACAATGAGCAGTTCTTC
CSVEDQGQRYNEQFF
>NA|TRBJ2-1|NA|TRBV14
TGTGCCAGCAGCCACTACGGCTACAATGAGCAGTTCTTC
CASSHYGYNEQFF
>few|TRBJ2-3|NA|TRBV11-3
TGTGCCAGCAGCTTAGATCGGAAGGGTCGGATAGATACGCAGTATTTT
CASSLDRKGRIDTQYF
>NA|TRBJ2-6|NA|TRBV6-6
TGTGCCAGCACCTTCCCTGGGGCCAACGTCCTGACTTTC
CASTFPGANVLTF
>NA|TRBJ2-1|NA|TRBV14
TGTGCCAGCAGCCAAGATCCCGGTCCGAGTTACAATGAGCAGTTCTTC
CASSQDPGPSYNEQFF
>few|TRBJ2-5|TRBD2|TRBV9
TGTGCCAGCAGCGTAGTGGCGGGGGGTCAAGAGACCCAGTACTTC
CASSVVAGGQETQYF
>NA|TRBJ2-5|TRBD2|TRBV11-2
TGTGCCAGCAGCTGGGGACTAGCGGGGGTCCAAGAGACCCAGTACTTC
CASSWGLAGVQETQYF
>NA|TRBJ2-7|TRBD2|TRBV7-7
TGTGCTAGCAGCCTAGGGACTAGCGGGAACTACGAGCAGTACTTC
CASSLGTSGNYEQYF
>NA|TRBJ2-7|TRBD1|TRBV6-5
TGTGCCAGCAGTAGGACAGGGGGGTCCTACGAGCAGTACTTC
CASSRTGGSYEQYF
>NA|TRBJ2-7|TRBD1|TRBV6-1
TGTGCCAGCAGTGTCGAGGACAGGGGGCCCTACGAGCAGTACTTC
CASSVEDRGPYEQYF
>few|TRBJ1-2|NA|TRBV19
TGTGCCAGTAGTGTACGGCAGAGCTATGGCTACACCTTC
CASSVRQSYGYTF
>few|TRBJ2-1|TRBD1|TRBV7-8
TGTGCCAGCAGCTTGGGGGACAGGGCCGACAATGAGCAGTTCTTC
CASSLGDRADNEQFF
>NA|TRBJ2-7|TRBD1|TRBV7-6
TGTGCCAGCAGCGCCGGGACAGGGAATTCCTACGAGCAGTACTTC
CASSAGTGNSYEQYF
>NA|TRBJ1-3|TRBD1|TRBV4-1
TGCGCCAGCAGCCAAGAGGGGACAGGGAGCTCTGGAAACACCATATATTTT
CASSQEGTGSSGNTIYF
>NA|TRBJ2-7|NA|TRBV9
TGTGCCAGCAGCCCTAGAGGGAGTAAAACCTACGAGCAGTACTTC
CASSPRGSKTYEQYF
>NA|TRBJ2-5|NA|TRBV5-4
TGTGCCAGCAGCTTGGGACAAGGGGAGACCCAGTACTTC
CASSLGQGETQYF
>NA|TRBJ2-7|NA|TRBV28
TGTGCCAGCAGTTTTAGGGGCGAGCAGTACTTC
CASSFRGEQYF
>few|TRBJ2-2|TRBD2|TRBV4-1
TGCGCCAGCAGCTTTAGCGGGAGGGTTTCAGGGACCGGGGAGCTGTTTTTT
CASSFSGRVSGTGELFF
>NA|TRBJ1-4|NA|TRBV6-1
TGTGCCAGCAGTGATGGGGGCCTCCGGAAGGAGAAACTGTTTTTT
CASSDGGLRKEKLFF